Following are 15 T cell receptor beta chains from one sample sequenced in a study of OX40 agonist ivuxolimab in advanced cancers. Libraries were prepared by immunoSEQ multiplex PCR; TCRdb keeps only in-frame clonotypes and omits some of them. The top ten clones hold nearly 0.8% of a sample with approximately 71,000 clones, 84% of them seen once. The input for sequencing was CD4+ or CD8+ T cells sorted from blood, taken in a trial of the OX40 agonist ivuxolimab. The receptors were gathered from an adult with an advanced solid tumor such as melanoma, head and neck, liver or kidney cancer.

The chain recombines TRBV15 with TRBJ2-3; D might be TRBD2 (5 bases). There are 14 residues in the CDR3. Trimming cost V 4 bases and J 6 bases, with 14 bases left between them. CDR1 LNHNV and CDR2 YYDKDF come from the germline V gene (reference sequence). The CDR3 DNA reads TGTGCCACCAGCATATCCCTAGCTTTGGATACGCAGTATTTT. Its translation: CATSISLALDTQYF.

The chain carries TRBV19 and TRBJ1-2; TRBD1 is a possible D gene (5 bases). The CDR3 consists of 16 residues. V lost 6 bases and J 4 bases, leaving 21 bases between the germline ends. CDR1 is LNHDA and CDR2 is SQIVND in the germline V gene (reference sequence). In DNA form, the CDR3 reads TGTGCCAGTAGACGTGGAGGAGAGAGGGGATCCTATGGCTACACCTTC. It translates to CASRRGGERGSYGYTF. Looking up the rest from reference TRBV19 and TRBJ1-2 gives the full variable domain: DGGITQSPKYLFRKEGQNVTLSCEQNLNHDAMYWYRQDPGQGLRLIYYSQIVNDFQKGDIAEGYSVSREKKESFPLTVTSAQKNPTAFYLCASRRGGERGSYGYTFGSGTRLTVV.

The rearrangement joins TRBV2 to TRBJ1-2, with D possibly being TRBD1 (5 bases). Per the germline V gene, CDR1 is SNHLY and CDR2 is FYNNEI. Trimming removed 2 bases from V and 10 bases from J, with 14 bases in between. There are 13 residues in the CDR3. The CDR3 sequence: CASSERGARVYTF. CDR3 in DNA: TGTGCCAGCAGTGAAAGAGGGGCGCGAGTCTACACCTTC.

The chain recombines TRBV30 with TRBJ1-2; possible D gene TRBD1, 5 bases. CDR3 length: 13 amino acids. Trimming took off 4 bases at V and 6 bases at J, with 15 bases between the two ends. CDR1 is GTSNPN and CDR2 is SVGIG in the germline V gene (reference sequence). In DNA form, the CDR3 reads TGTGCCTGGATACGGGGGGGGTACAATGGCTACACCTTC. It codes for CAWIRGGYNGYTF. Looking up the rest from reference TRBV30 and TRBJ1-2 gives the full variable domain: SQTIHQWPATLVQPVGSPLSLECTVEGTSNPNLYWYRQAAGRGLQLLFYSVGIGQISSEVPQNLSASRPQDRQFILSSKKLLLSDSGFYLCAWIRGGYNGYTFGSGTRLTVV.

This clone has more than one count but fewer than ten. The V call is TRBV4-1, the J call TRBJ1-4; D ambiguous. CDR3 length: 15 residues. With 4 bases removed from V and 0 bases from J, the gap between germline ends came to 9 bases. From germline, CDR1 is MGHRA and CDR2 YSYEKL. The CDR3 is CASSPRHTTNEKLFF. CDR3 bases: TGCGCCAGCAGCCCCAGACATACAACTAATGAAAAACTGTTTTTT.

This rearrangement joins TRBV7-8 to TRBJ1-5; 9 positions agree with TRBD1. Germline V gene sequence: CDR1 SGHVS, CDR2 FQNEAQ. After removal of 0 bases from V and 6 bases from J, the junction contained 21 bases not matched to a gene. CDR3 length: 21 residues. The CDR3, as DNA: TGTGCCAGCAGCTTAGCGTTTACAGGGGGCTCGATATTTCCCATCAGTCAGCCCCAGCATTTT. It specifies CASSLAFTGGSIFPISQPQHF.

The chain links TRBV7-2 to TRBJ2-1; the match to TRBD1 covers 8 bases. Germline V gene lookup returns CDR1 SGHTA and CDR2 FQGNSA. V shed 5 bases, J shed 3 bases, and the junction held 9 bases outside the gene matches. This CDR3 contains 16 residues. The CDR3 reads CASSQVGQGVYNEQFF. The CDR3 DNA reads TGTGCCAGCAGCCAAGTAGGACAGGGCGTCTACAATGAGCAGTTCTTC.

V and J are TRBV6-6 and TRBJ1-5; possible D gene TRBD1, 6 bases. The CDR3 consists of 14 residues. Germline CDR1 and CDR2: MNHNY and SVGAGI (reference sequence). Trimming cost V 6 bases and J 5 bases, with 14 bases left between them. This chain's CDR3 is CASRGLRGDQPQHF. CDR3 nucleotide sequence: TGTGCCAGCAGGGGACTCAGGGGTGATCAGCCCCAGCATTTT.

The chain recombines TRBV5-4 with TRBJ1-3, with no clear D. Trimming left V 5 bases short and J 0 bases short, with 15 bases between. This CDR3 has 16 residues. Looked up from germline, CDR1 is SGHNT and CDR2 is YYREEE (reference sequence). The CDR3 nucleotides read TGTGCCAGCAGTCCCGGCGTAGGGCGCTCTGGAAACACCATATATTTT. Translation gives CASSPGVGRSGNTIYF.

This clone has just one count. The chain carries TRBV6-6 and TRBJ2-7, with 7 positions matching TRBD1. Per germline, CDR1 MNHNY and CDR2 SVGAGI (reference sequence). This CDR3 region has 15 residues. The J segment lost 3 bases and the V segment lost 6 bases, leaving 11 bases of the junction unmatched. DNA for the CDR3: TGTGCCAGCAGCAAACAAACAGGGGTGGGCTACGAGCAGTACTTC. Its translation: CASSKQTGVGYEQYF.

This clone was counted a few times. The rearrangement links TRBV5-6 to TRBJ1-1; possibly TRBD1 for D (5 bases). The V gene lost 0 bases and the J gene lost 5 bases, with 14 bases spanning the gap. The CDR3 contains 15 residues. The germline gives CDR1 SGHDT, CDR2 YYEEEE. In DNA form, the CDR3 reads TGTGCCAGCAGCTTGGAATTGGGGGTACGGACTGAAGCTTTCTTT. It is translated as CASSLELGVRTEAFF. The full variable domain, completed using reference TRBV5-6 and TRBJ1-1, is DAGVTQSPTHLIKTRGQQVTLRCSPKSGHDTVSWYQQALGQGPQFIFQYYEEEERQRGNFPDRFSGHQFPNYSSELNVNALLLGDSALYLCASSLELGVRTEAFFGQGTRLTVV.

J is TRBJ2-1 and V is TRBV11-1; a possible D gene is TRBD2 (5 bases). V dropped 5 bases and J dropped 0 bases, with 8 bases sitting between them. This CDR3 is 14 amino acids long. Germline V gives CDR1 SGHAT, CDR2 FQDESV (reference sequence). The CDR3 bases are TGTGCCAGCAGCGGAGGCCTCTCCTACAATGAGCAGTTCTTC. Protein: CASSGGLSYNEQFF.

The chain recombines TRBV5-1 with TRBJ1-2, with D possibly matching TRBD1 (6 bases). CDR1 and CDR2 from the germline V gene are SGHRS and YFSETQ. This CDR3 has 14 amino acids. V shed 6 bases and J shed 4 bases, with 16 bases lying between them. The CDR3 protein is CASKRVGGSYGYTF. The DNA for the CDR3 is TGCGCCAGCAAGCGGGTAGGGGGAAGCTATGGCTACACCTTC.

The V call is TRBV11-3, the J call TRBJ2-1; D is ambiguous. The V end was cut by 0 bases, the J end by 4 bases, with 7 bases between. This CDR3 is 14 amino acids long. Germline CDR1 and CDR2: SGHNT and YENEEA. This CDR3 is CASSLDYSYNEQFF. DNA of the CDR3: TGTGCCAGCAGCTTAGATTATAGTTACAATGAGCAGTTCTTC.

CDR3 protein: CASSPRTEPNYGYTF. CDR3 nucleotide sequence: TGCGCCAGCAGCCCTAGGACAGAACCCAACTATGGCTACACCTTC. The rearrangement links TRBV5-1 to TRBJ1-2, with D possibly TRBD1 on 6 matching bases. Germline-derived CDR1 and CDR2 are SGHRS and YFSETQ. The CDR3 spans 15 residues. The ends were cut back, 4 bases at V and 2 bases at J, with 15 bases in the middle.